This T cell receptor (beta chain) was sequenced in a study of shared clonotypes between healthy human individuals. Turning to the study itself: Three CD4 naive, three CD4 memory, two CD8 naive and one CD8 memory plate were used per donor.

This clone came up once. What it binds is unknown. Sequenced by immunoSEQ multiplex PCR; TCRdb stores in-frame clones only, minus some. This repertoire shows approximately 700,000 clones, 73% found once; its top ten account for around 1.8%. Findings and limits, study-wide: It was expected that sequencing depth would affect clonotype sharing among donors. Owing to a small donor count, the genetic and exposure-history diversity represented was limited.

Partitioning of CD4+ cells yielded a CD45RA+ naive subset and a CD45RA-negative memory subset. The V segment lost 6 bases and the J segment 3 bases; nucleotides outside the gene matches: 18. CDR1 is MNHEY, CDR2 SMNVEV, per germline (reference sequence). The CDR3 length is 18 residues. The clonotype was recovered from a woman aged 30 to 39 in good health. Sequenced sample: memory CD4+ T cells sorted from blood. Subset here: CD45RA-negative fraction. This chain uses TRBV27 with TRBJ2-3; 7 bases match TRBD2. The CDR3 nucleotides are TGTGCCAGCAGCCAGTCTTTTACTCCGGGAGGTGGGACAGATACGCAGTATTTT. Translating gives CASSQSFTPGGGTDTQYF.